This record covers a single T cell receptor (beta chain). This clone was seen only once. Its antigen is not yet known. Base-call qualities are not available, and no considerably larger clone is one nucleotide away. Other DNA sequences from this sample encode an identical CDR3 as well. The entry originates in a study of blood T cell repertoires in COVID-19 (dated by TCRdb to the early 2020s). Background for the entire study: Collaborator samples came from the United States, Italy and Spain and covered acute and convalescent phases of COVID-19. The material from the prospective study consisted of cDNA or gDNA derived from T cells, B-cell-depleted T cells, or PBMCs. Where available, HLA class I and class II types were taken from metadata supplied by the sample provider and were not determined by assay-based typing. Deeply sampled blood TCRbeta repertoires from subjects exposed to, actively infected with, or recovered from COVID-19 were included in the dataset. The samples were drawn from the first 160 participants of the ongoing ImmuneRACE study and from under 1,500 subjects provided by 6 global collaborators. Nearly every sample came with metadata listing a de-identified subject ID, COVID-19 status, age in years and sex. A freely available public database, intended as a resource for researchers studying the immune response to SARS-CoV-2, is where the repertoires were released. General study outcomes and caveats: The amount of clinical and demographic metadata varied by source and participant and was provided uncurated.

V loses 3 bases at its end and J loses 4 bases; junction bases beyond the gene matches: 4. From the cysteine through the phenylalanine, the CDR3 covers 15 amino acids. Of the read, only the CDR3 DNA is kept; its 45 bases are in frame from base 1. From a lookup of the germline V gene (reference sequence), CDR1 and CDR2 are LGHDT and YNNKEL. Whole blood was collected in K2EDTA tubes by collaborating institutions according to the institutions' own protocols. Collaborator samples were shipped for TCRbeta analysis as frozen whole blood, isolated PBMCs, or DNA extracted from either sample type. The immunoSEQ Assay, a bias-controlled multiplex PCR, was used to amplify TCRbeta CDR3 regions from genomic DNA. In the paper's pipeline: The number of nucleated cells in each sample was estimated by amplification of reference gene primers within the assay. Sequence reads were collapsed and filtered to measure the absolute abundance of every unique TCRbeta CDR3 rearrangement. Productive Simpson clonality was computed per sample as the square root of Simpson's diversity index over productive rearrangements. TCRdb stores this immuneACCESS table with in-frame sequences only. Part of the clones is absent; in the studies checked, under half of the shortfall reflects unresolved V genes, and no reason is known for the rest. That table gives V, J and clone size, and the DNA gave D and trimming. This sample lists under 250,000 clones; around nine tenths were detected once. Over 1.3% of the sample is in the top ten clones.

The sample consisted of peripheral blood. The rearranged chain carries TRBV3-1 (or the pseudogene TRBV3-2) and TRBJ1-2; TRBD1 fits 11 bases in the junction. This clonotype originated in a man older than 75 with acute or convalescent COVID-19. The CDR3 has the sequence CASSQLGTGGYGYTF. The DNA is TGTGCCAGCAGCCAGCTGGGGACAGGGGGCTATGGCTACACCTTC.